This T cell receptor beta chain originates from a study of blood T cell repertoires in COVID-19. As for the study in general: There were acute and convalescent COVID-19 samples, and they came from the United States, Italy and Spain. Nucleic acid was either cDNA or gDNA, and it came from T cells, B-cell-depleted T cells, or PBMCs.

The assay was immunoSEQ multiplex PCR, and TCRdb's table has in-frame clones only and misses some. Of about 280,000 clones in the sample, around 87% were seen once. The CDR3 has 21 amino acids. Germline assignment: CDR1 SQVTM and CDR2 ANQGSEA. The V segment lost 4 bases and the J segment 1 base; nucleotides outside the gene matches: 21. Ages ranged from roughly 18 to 100 years, with residence in approximately 23 US areas. Participant reports of clinical history set cohort assignment. This chain joins TRBV29-1 and TRBJ2-1; 11 positions agree with TRBD2. The clonotype originates from a woman aged 18-29 years with acute COVID-19. Input material: PBMCs or T cells enriched from blood (not recorded which). CDR3 region: CSVGGVQGDSGRAGSYNEQFF. Here the CDR3 DNA reads TGCAGCGTTGGGGGGGTCCAAGGGGATAGCGGGAGGGCCGGATCCTACAATGAGCAGTTCTTC.